What follows are 31 T cell receptor beta chains derived from one specimen sequenced in a study of CD8+ T cells in alopecia areata. Extracted RNA was reverse transcribed into cDNA, the sequencing template. TCRdb keeps only in-frame clones here, not all; method: immunoSEQ multiplex PCR. There are about 140,000 clones in the sample; about 51% occur only once, and 0.95% to 1% lies in the top ten. The sample in question was CD4+ T cells sorted from blood, obtained at week 0. Every receptor here comes from a human donor with alopecia areata.

The CDR3 region is CASARGLAVYEQYF. The CDR3 DNA follows: TGTGCCAGCGCCCGTGGACTAGCGGTCTACGAGCAGTACTTC. This sequence joins TRBV11-1 and TRBJ2-7, with 10 positions matching TRBD2. Per the germline V gene, CDR1 is SGHAT and CDR2 is FQDESV (reference sequence). The V segment lost 8 bases and the J segment 3 bases; nucleotides outside the gene matches: 7. This CDR3 comprises 14 residues.

This clone came up a few times. V gene TRBV4-1 combines with J gene TRBJ2-1; 11 bases fit TRBD2. This CDR3 region has 16 residues. J gave up 10 bases and V 1 base, and 9 bases lay outside the gene matches. Germline-derived CDR1 and CDR2 are MGHRA and YSYEKL. This chain's CDR3 is CASSQGISGRAGEQFF. DNA for the CDR3: TGCGCCAGCAGCCAAGGGATTAGCGGGAGGGCCGGGGAGCAGTTCTTC.

The chain employs TRBV4-1 and TRBJ2-1; the match to TRBD2 covers 7 bases. The CDR3 length is 17 residues. Looked up from germline, CDR1 is MGHRA and CDR2 is YSYEKL. The V gene end was trimmed by 1 base and the J gene end by 8 bases; junction bases not matched to a gene: 14. As DNA, the CDR3 is TGCGCCAGCAGCCAAGGCTTCGGACAAAGACTAGCCCATGAGCAGTTCTTC. Translation gives CASSQGFGQRLAHEQFF.

The table lists this clone with a few counts. The chain employs TRBV9 and TRBJ2-2; D not certain. V lost 4 bases, J lost 5 bases, and 9 bases lay in between. The length of the CDR3 is 13 residues. Germline CDR1 reads SGDLS; CDR2 reads YYNGEE. CDR3 protein: CASSPPRTGELFF. The CDR3 coding sequence is TGTGCCAGCAGCCCCCCCCGGACCGGGGAGCTGTTTTTT.

This clone was seen more than once but under ten times. V is TRBV15 and J is TRBJ2-7, with TRBD2 matching 10 bases. Germline V CDR1 and CDR2: LNHNV, YYDKDF (reference sequence). V gave up 0 bases and J gave up 7 bases; unmatched junction bases: 6. The CDR3 consists of 15 residues. The CDR3 region has the DNA TGTGCCACCAGCAGAGATCATTCGGGACTAGCGGAGCAGTACTTC. Protein: CATSRDHSGLAEQYF.

The CDR3 loop reads CATSRDSGTGINQPQHF. The CDR3 bases are TGTGCCACCAGCAGAGACAGTGGGACAGGAATCAATCAGCCCCAGCATTTT. The V gene is TRBV15, the J gene TRBJ1-5, with 8 bases identical to TRBD1. CDR1 is LNHNV and CDR2 is YYDKDF in the germline V gene (reference sequence). V shed 0 bases and J 3 bases; nucleotides not matched to a gene: 7. This CDR3 has 17 amino acids.

V usage is TRBV27 and J usage is TRBJ2-2; weak D call: TRBD1 (6 bases). CDR3 length equals 17 residues. Between the trimmed V and J ends, which lost 3 bases and 5 bases, there was a span of 19 bases. Germline loops: CDR1 MNHEY, CDR2 SMNVEV (reference sequence). The CDR3 DNA follows: TGTGCCAGCAGTTTGTCCTCCTGGGGGCATGGGACCGGGGAGCTGTTTTTT. Amino acid sequence: CASSLSSWGHGTGELFF.

The CDR3 region is CASSLGSSSPNQPQHF. The CDR3 DNA reads TGCGCCAGCAGCTTGGGATCCTCATCCCCCAATCAGCCCCAGCATTTT. V usage is TRBV5-1 and J usage is TRBJ1-5, with D hard to call. The CDR3 spans 16 residues. CDR1 and CDR2 from the germline V gene are SGHRS and YFSETQ. V lost 0 bases and J lost 3, with 13 bases in between. Looking up the rest from reference TRBV5-1 and TRBJ1-5 gives the full variable domain: KAGVTQTPRYLIKTRGQQVTLSCSPISGHRSVSWYQQTPGQGLQFLFEYFSETQRNKGNFPGRFSGRQFSNSRSEMNVSTLELGDSALYLCASSLGSSSPNQPQHFGDGTRLSIL.

The chain recombines TRBV28 with TRBJ2-2; D possibly uses TRBD1 or TRBD2 (5 bases each). Germline loops: CDR1 MDHEN, CDR2 SYDVKM. Deletions cut 6 bases from V and 0 bases from J, with 5 bases between. The CDR3 sequence is 13 residues long. The CDR3 nucleotides are TGTGCCAGCAGGGGGGCGAACACCGGGGAGCTGTTTTTT. Encoded protein: CASRGANTGELFF.

This chain links TRBV6-5 with TRBJ2-3, with D tentatively TRBD2 (6 bases). V lost 2 bases, J lost 4 bases, and 13 bases lay in between. Germline V lookup: CDR1 MNHEY, CDR2 SVGAGI. There are 15 residues in the CDR3. The CDR3 loop reads CASSYGGSLADTQYF. DNA for the CDR3: TGTGCCAGCAGTTACGGAGGGTCGTTGGCAGATACGCAGTATTTT.

The chain joins TRBV29-1 to TRBJ2-5, with D perhaps assigned TRBD1 or TRBD2 (5 bases each). This CDR3 is built from 12 residues. The germline CDR1 and CDR2 sequences are SQVTM and ANQGSEA. V gave up 6 bases and J gave up 5 bases, with 13 bases separating them. The CDR3 DNA reads TGCAGCGTCGAGGGGAGTGCGGAGACCCAGTACTTC. Translating it yields CSVEGSAETQYF.

The genes are TRBV15 and TRBJ1-4; TRBD1 is a possible D gene (5 bases). This CDR3 spans 15 amino acids. The ends were cut back, 3 bases at V and 5 bases at J, with 13 bases in the middle. The germline V gene has CDR1 LNHNV and CDR2 YYDKDF (reference sequence). CDR3 nucleotides: TGTGCCACCAGCAGTCGAATGGGGGGAAATGAAAAACTGTTTTTT. Protein product: CATSSRMGGNEKLFF.

The CDR3 sequence is CSVDRPASGANVLTF. DNA of the CDR3: TGCAGCGTTGACAGGCCAGCCTCTGGGGCCAACGTCCTGACTTTC. The chain carries TRBV29-1 and TRBJ2-6; D uncertain. There are 15 residues in the CDR3. The V end was cut by 3 bases, the J end by 0 bases, with 9 bases between. Germline V gene data show CDR1 as SQVTM and CDR2 as ANQGSEA.

This clone was recorded a few times. The gene calls are TRBV15 and TRBJ2-7; no clear D. V was cut by 0 bases and J by 5 bases, with 8 bases left in between. CDR1 and CDR2 (germline): LNHNV, YYDKDF (reference sequence). The CDR3 runs to 13 residues. As DNA, the CDR3 is TGTGCCACCAGCAGAGATCCTGGGGACGAGCAGTACTTC. Translation gives CATSRDPGDEQYF. The whole variable domain, filled in from reference TRBV15 and TRBJ2-7, reads DAMVIQNPRYQVTQFGKPVTLSCSQTLNHNVMYWYQQKSSQAPKLLFHYYDKDFNNEADTPDNFQSRRPNTSFCFLDIRSPGLGDTAMYLCATSRDPGDEQYFGPGTRLTVT.

This clone was picked up many times. The chain links TRBV5-1 to TRBJ2-2, with D unresolved. Deletions cut 5 bases from V and 1 base from J, with 6 bases between. The CDR3 contains 13 residues. CDR1 is SGHRS and CDR2 is YFSETQ in the germline V gene. CDR3 residues: CASRTENTGELFF. DNA for the CDR3: TGCGCCAGCAGAACGGAGAACACCGGGGAGCTGTTTTTT.

This chain links TRBV30 with TRBJ2-7; D is tentatively TRBD1 or TRBD2 (5 bases each). This CDR3 has 15 residues. Germline loops: CDR1 GTSNPN, CDR2 SVGIG (reference sequence). The ends were cut back, 1 base at V and 3 bases at J, with 16 bases in the middle. CDR3 sequence: CAWSGSLGTYYEQYF. The CDR3 DNA is TGTGCCTGGAGTGGTTCCCTGGGGACCTACTACGAGCAGTACTTC.

The chain recombines TRBV5-1 with TRBJ2-3; 8 bases are a match to TRBD2. The CDR3 is 14 amino acids. Germline V gene data show CDR1 as SGHRS and CDR2 as YFSETQ. After removal of 2 bases from V and 5 bases from J, the junction contained 4 bases not matched to a gene. CDR3 DNA: TGCGCCAGCAGCTTTGGGACTAGTCGAGATACGCAGTATTTT. Protein: CASSFGTSRDTQYF.

The rearrangement links TRBV30 to TRBJ2-7; unclear D gene. The V end lost 2 bases, the J end lost 6 bases, and 8 bases lay between the germline ends. The CDR3 is made up of 11 amino acids. Germline values: CDR1 GTSNPN, CDR2 SVGIG (reference sequence). The CDR3 region has the DNA TGTGCCTGGAGTTCCCTAAGCGAGCAGTACTTC. As protein: CAWSSLSEQYF.

Only a few counts were recorded for this clone. The V and J genes are TRBV9 and TRBJ2-1, with TRBD2 matching over 11 bases. The V segment lost 3 bases and the J segment 4 bases; nucleotides outside the gene matches: 3. Germline assignment: CDR1 SGDLS and CDR2 YYNGEE. The CDR3 sequence is 15 residues long. CDR3 sequence: CASSATSGDYNEQFF. As DNA, the CDR3 is TGTGCCAGCAGCGCGACTAGCGGGGATTACAATGAGCAGTTCTTC.

Only one count was recorded for this clone. The chain recombines TRBV10-3 with TRBJ1-1, with 11 bases matching TRBD1. Germline CDR1 and CDR2: ENHRY and SYGVKD. Losses at the gene ends were 3 bases for V and 6 bases for J; bases not matched to a gene: 6. CDR3 length: 15 residues. The CDR3 sequence is CAISEDGQGASEAFF. The DNA for the CDR3 is TGTGCCATCAGTGAAGACGGACAGGGGGCTTCTGAAGCTTTCTTT.

The V and J genes are TRBV28 and TRBJ2-5; no firm D call. CDR1 is MDHEN and CDR2 is SYDVKM in the germline V gene. The CDR3 is 11 amino acids. Deletions cut 7 bases from V and 3 bases from J, with 6 bases between. As DNA, the CDR3 is TGTGCCAGCACTCAAGAAGAGACCCAGTACTTC. It is translated as CASTQEETQYF. Full variable domain (outside the CDR3, taken from reference TRBV28 and TRBJ2-5): DVKVTQSSRYLVKRTGEKVFLECVQDMDHENMFWYRQDPGLGLRLIYFSYDVKMKEKGDIPEGYSVSREKKERFSLILESASTNQTSMYLCASTQEETQYFGPGTRLLVL.

J is TRBJ1-2 and V is TRBV5-4; possible D gene TRBD1, 5 bases. The V end was cut by 4 bases, the J end by 2 bases, with 12 bases between. This CDR3 contains 14 residues. Looked up from germline, CDR1 is SGHNT and CDR2 is YYREEE (reference sequence). Written as DNA, the CDR3 is TGTGCCAGCAGCCTCGAAAGACAGAACTATGGCTACACCTTC. Translation: CASSLERQNYGYTF.

This clone has a handful of counts. The J gene is TRBJ2-2, the V gene TRBV5-1; 9 bases align to TRBD1. V was clipped by 0 bases and J by 7 bases; unmatched bases: 4. This CDR3 contains 15 residues. Looked up from germline, CDR1 is SGHRS and CDR2 is YFSETQ. The DNA for the CDR3 is TGCGCCAGCAGCTTGGAGGGGACAGGGATCGGGGAGCTGTTTTTT. This gives the protein CASSLEGTGIGELFF.

This clone came up a few times. The CDR3 nucleotides read TGTGCCAGCAGCTTATTTGAGGCCTCAACAGCCAAAAACATTCAGTACTTC. Its translation: CASSLFEASTAKNIQYF. The chain is built from TRBV7-2 and TRBJ2-4; D is ambiguous. V was shortened by 2 bases and J by 0 bases, with 14 bases between the two germline ends. Germline CDR1 reads SGHTA; CDR2 reads FQGNSA. This CDR3 comprises 17 residues.

The table lists this clone with a few counts. The chain recombines TRBV7-8 with TRBJ1-2; D is undetermined. Trimming took 5 bases from V and 7 from J, leaving 14 bases between them. Germline V lookup: CDR1 SGHVS, CDR2 FQNEAQ. The CDR3 contains 13 residues. CDR3 coding DNA: TGTGCCAGCAGCCTAAGCTCCAAGGGTGGCTACACCTTC. Protein product: CASSLSSKGGYTF.

For this clone: Distinct nucleotide sequences in the sample also encode this CDR3. The chain joins TRBV5-1 to TRBJ2-7, with 11 bases lining up with TRBD1. Trimming cost V 4 bases and J 5 bases; bases outside gene matches: 8. This CDR3 has 15 residues. Germline V gene lookup returns CDR1 SGHRS and CDR2 YFSETQ. The CDR3 region has the DNA TGCGCCAGCAGCCCACCCCGGACAGGGGGCGACGAGCAGTACTTC. Protein sequence: CASSPPRTGGDEQYF.

CDR3 region: CASSSGAGAETQYF. The DNA of the CDR3 is TGTGCCAGCAGCTCCGGCGCGGGGGCAGAGACCCAGTACTTC. J is TRBJ2-5 and V is TRBV7-2, with D possibly being TRBD2 (7 bases). This CDR3 has 14 amino acids. Deletions cut 4 bases from V and 4 bases from J, with 13 bases between. CDR1 and CDR2 (germline): SGHTA, FQGNSA. The full variable domain, in which reference TRBV7-2 and TRBJ2-5 provide the parts outside the CDR3, is GAGVSQSPSNKVTEKGKDVELRCDPISGHTALYWYRQSLGQGLEFLIYFQGNSAPDKSGLPSDRFSAERTGGSVSTLTIQRTQQEDSAVYLCASSSGAGAETQYFGPGTRLLVL.

The sample holds one count of this clone. The chain carries TRBV30 and TRBJ1-5; TRBD1 might be the D (6 bases). CDR1 GTSNPN and CDR2 SVGIG come from the germline V gene (reference sequence). With 5 bases removed from V and 7 bases from J, the gap between germline ends came to 12 bases. CDR3 length equals 12 residues. CDR3 residues: CAWSRGLQPQHF. DNA of the CDR3: TGTGCCTGGTCCAGGGGTCTCCAGCCCCAGCATTTT.

This clone was seen more than once but under ten times. V gene TRBV29-1 combines with J gene TRBJ2-5; possibly TRBD1 for D (6 bases). CDR3 length equals 13 residues. V gave up 6 bases and J gave up 5 bases, with 16 bases separating them. Germline CDR1 reads SQVTM; CDR2 reads ANQGSEA. As DNA, the CDR3 is TGCAGCGTCGAGGACAGACGATGGGAGACCCAGTACTTC. Translation gives CSVEDRRWETQYF.

The DNA of the CDR3 is TGCGCCAGCAGCCAATACCACCTAACAGGCTCTGGGGCCAACGTCCTGACTTTC. Translation: CASSQYHLTGSGANVLTF. The V and J genes are TRBV4-3 and TRBJ2-6; maybe TRBD1 (5 bases). With 2 bases removed from V and 0 bases from J, the gap between germline ends came to 14 bases. This CDR3 contains 18 residues. Germline assignment: CDR1 LGHNA and CDR2 YSLEER.

This clone has a handful of counts. This chain joins TRBV5-1 and TRBJ2-2; D not resolved. CDR3 length: 14 residues. Deletions cut 5 bases from V and 3 bases from J, with 11 bases between. CDR1 is SGHRS, CDR2 YFSETQ, per germline. The CDR3 loop is CASRSRRDTGELFF. For the CDR3, the DNA is TGCGCCAGCAGGTCTCGAAGGGACACCGGGGAGCTGTTTTTT.